The 11 T cell receptor beta chains given below trace back to one sample, sequenced in a study of T cells of healthy individuals. TCRdb redid the calling of the 5' RACE reads with MiXCR, one entry per CDR3 protein. The sample has fewer than 70,000 distinct CDR3 sequences, around 15% seen once; the top ten hold about 16%. These receptors came from a human donor in good health.

This clonotype occurred a few times. The CDR3 nucleotides read TGCGCCAGCAGCTTGGATGGAGAAAACTATGGCTACACCTTC. Amino acid sequence: CASSLDGENYGYTF. The chain couples TRBV5-1 to TRBJ1-2; D is unclear. With 0 bases removed from V and 2 bases from J, the gap between germline ends came to 8 bases. The CDR3 length is 14 residues. Per germline, CDR1 SGHRS and CDR2 YFSETQ.

This clonotype was recorded a few times. The chain links TRBV20-1 to TRBJ1-4; possibly TRBD1 for D (6 bases). Deletions cut 3 bases from V and 0 bases from J, with 11 bases between. The germline V gene encodes CDR1 DFQATT and CDR2 SNEGSKA (reference sequence). This CDR3 contains 15 residues. The CDR3 is CSARTGLATNEKLFF. The CDR3 DNA follows: TGCAGTGCTAGGACAGGCCTTGCAACTAATGAAAAACTGTTTTTT.

The gene calls are TRBV6-2 or TRBV6-3 and TRBJ1-4, with D perhaps matching TRBD1 (5 bases). Germline CDR1 is MNHEY and CDR2 is SVGEGT. The V end was cut by 8 bases, the J end by 4 bases, with 11 bases between. This CDR3 is built from 13 residues. The CDR3 sequence is CASRGTDNEKLFF. DNA of the CDR3: TGTGCCAGCCGCGGGACGGATAATGAAAAACTGTTTTTT.

The chain uses TRBV7-8 and TRBJ2-7, with 9 bases matching TRBD1. Germline lookup yields CDR1 SGHVS and CDR2 FQNEAQ. V dropped 1 base and J dropped 5; count of bases not matched to a gene: 9. This CDR3 is 16 amino acids long. The DNA for the CDR3 is TGTGCCAGCAGCTTAGACCGACAGGGGGTTCGCCACGAGCAGTACTTC. Protein product: CASSLDRQGVRHEQYF.

This clonotype appeared a few times. As DNA, the CDR3 is TGTGCCAGCCGTTTGGGGATCCAAGAGACCCAGTACTTC. This codes for CASRLGIQETQYF. The chain carries TRBV2 and TRBJ2-5; D uncertain. V was trimmed by 8 bases and J by 1 base, leaving 11 bases between them. The CDR3 has 13 residues. The germline V gene has CDR1 SNHLY and CDR2 FYNNEI.

The chain recombines TRBV19 with TRBJ1-5; a weak D match, TRBD1 (5 bases). The CDR3 length is 14 residues. Trimming stripped 8 bases from V and 7 bases from J, with 18 bases between. CDR1 LNHDA and CDR2 SQIVND come from the germline V gene (reference sequence). The CDR3 DNA reads as TGTGCCAGTGCGACGGGGGAATCATGGCAGCCCCAGCATTTT. This codes for CASATGESWQPQHF. Combining the CDR3 with reference TRBV19 and TRBJ1-5 gives the whole variable domain DGGITQSPKYLFRKEGQNVTLSCEQNLNHDAMYWYRQDPGQGLRLIYYSQIVNDFQKGDIAEGYSVSREKKESFPLTVTSAQKNPTAFYLCASATGESWQPQHFGDGTRLSIL.

A remark on this clonotype: One end of the junction fails to match germline, which may point to a read error. V usage is TRBV2 and J usage is TRBJ2-4; no clear D gene. CDR1 is SNHLY, CDR2 FYNNEI, per germline. The CDR3 has 11 residues. The CDR3, as DNA: TGTGCCAGCAGTGGCCATAACAACCAGGACTTC. The encoded protein is CASSGHNNQDF.

The V and J genes are TRBV14 and TRBJ1-2, with 9 bases identical to TRBD1. The CDR3 consists of 14 residues. J was trimmed by 8 bases and V by 4 bases; bases with no gene match: 8. Germline CDR1 SGHDN, CDR2 FVKESK. The CDR3 sequence: CASSRAWDRAGYTF. The DNA of the CDR3 is TGTGCCAGCAGCCGAGCCTGGGACAGGGCGGGCTACACCTTC.

This clonotype showed up many times. This chain links TRBV6-4 with TRBJ2-1; 9 nucleotides line up with TRBD2. The CDR3 loop spans 15 amino acids. Germline values: CDR1 MRHNA, CDR2 SNTAGT. V shed 3 bases and J 12 bases; nucleotides not matched to a gene: 12. The CDR3 protein is CASSESGLAVYRQFF. DNA of the CDR3: TGTGCCAGCAGTGAGTCGGGACTAGCAGTATATCGGCAGTTCTTC.

This clonotype came up many times. The J gene is TRBJ1-1, the V gene TRBV18, with unresolved D. This CDR3 has 15 residues. V lost 1 base and J lost 1, with 10 bases in between. Germline V gene data show CDR1 as KGHSH and CDR2 as LQKENI. The CDR3 region has the DNA TGTGCCAGCTCACCACAATCCCAGAAGAACACTGAAGCTTTCTTT. This gives the protein CASSPQSQKNTEAFF.

The V gene is TRBV6-5, the J gene TRBJ2-3; 10 bases fit TRBD2. J lost 5 bases, V lost 5 bases, and 4 bases had no gene match. Germline lookup yields CDR1 MNHEY and CDR2 SVGAGI. The CDR3 has 14 residues. CDR3: CASSPSGGGDTQYF. Here the CDR3 DNA reads TGTGCCAGCAGTCCTAGCGGGGGTGGAGATACGCAGTATTTT.